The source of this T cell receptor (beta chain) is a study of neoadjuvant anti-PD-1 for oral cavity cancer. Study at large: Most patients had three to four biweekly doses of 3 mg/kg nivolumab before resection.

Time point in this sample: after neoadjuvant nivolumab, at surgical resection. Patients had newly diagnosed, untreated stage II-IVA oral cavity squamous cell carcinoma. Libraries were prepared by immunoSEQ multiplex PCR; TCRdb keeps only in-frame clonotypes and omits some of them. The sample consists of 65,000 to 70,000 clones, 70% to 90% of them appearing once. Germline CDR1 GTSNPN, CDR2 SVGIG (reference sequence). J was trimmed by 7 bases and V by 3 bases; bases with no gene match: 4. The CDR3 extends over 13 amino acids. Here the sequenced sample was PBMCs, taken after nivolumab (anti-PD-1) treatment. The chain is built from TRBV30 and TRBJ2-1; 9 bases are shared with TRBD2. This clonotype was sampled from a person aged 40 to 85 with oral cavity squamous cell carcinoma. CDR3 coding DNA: TGTGCCTGGAGCTCGGCGGGAGGGAATGAGCAGTTCTTC. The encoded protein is CAWSSAGGNEQFF.